In this sample, the clone carrying this TCR beta chain turned up many times. As yet, its antigen is unknown. The data were obtained in a study of human T cells and chemical hapten exposure. Notes on the study in general: Alopecia in the donors means their immune response may deviate from healthy people's. PT1 expanded TCR counts and patch test score were linked, and their correlation was positive.

CDR3 length: 16 residues. CDR1 LGHNA and CDR2 YNFKEQ come from the germline V gene. V was pared by 0 bases and J by 3 bases, with 5 bases of the junction left unmatched. TCRdb analysed the RACE reads with MiXCR anew, one entry per CDR3 protein. The table includes about 380,000 distinct CDR3 sequences, 4% to 6% detected once. Documented time point: pre-sensitization, week 0. Treatment in this sample: therapeutic diphenylcyclopropenone sensitization with weekly scalp DPC. This sequence originates from a woman aged 50 to 60 with alopecia areata. Some clones in this sample may be carry-over from other donors' samples. This sample comprised whole blood, obtained in connection with sensitization to the hapten diphenylcyclopropenone (DPC). This rearrangement joins TRBV4-2 to TRBJ2-3; 8 bases agree with TRBD1. The CDR3 nucleotides read TGTGCCAGCAGCCAAGATCACAGGGGGTCTACAGATACGCAGTATTTT. Translated, it gives CASSQDHRGSTDTQYF.